These 32 T cell receptor beta chains originate from one sample sequenced in a study of blood T cell repertoires in COVID-19. Produced via immunoSEQ multiplex PCR; TCRdb's table is partial and in-frame only. The repertoire has 200,000 to 300,000 clones, about 88% of them found once; the top ten carry 4%. Sequencing was carried out using peripheral blood. Every receptor here comes from a man between 60 and 70 years old who had recovered from COVID-19.

Comment on this clone: The limits of the CDR3 on the DNA are not certain, so only TCRdb's listed CDR3 is given. The chain uses TRBV11-2 and TRBJ2-2; TRBD1, the table's D call, was not compared with the DNA. The CDR3 has 16 residues if both end residues are counted. The germline gives CDR1 SGHAT, CDR2 FQNNGV. The chain's CDR3 is CASSLVPGFGAGELFF.

This clone was seen more than once but under ten times. The rearrangement uses TRBV19 and TRBJ2-7; possible D gene TRBD1, 6 bases. The CDR3 has 13 amino acids. V lost 6 bases and J 5 bases, leaving 14 bases between the germline ends. Germline V gives CDR1 LNHDA, CDR2 SQIVND (reference sequence). The DNA of the CDR3 is TGTGCCAGTAGGGCTCCAGGGGCACACGAGCAGTACTTC. Amino acids: CASRAPGAHEQYF.

This chain joins TRBV27 and TRBJ2-2, with D possibly TRBD1 on 7 matching bases. V was trimmed by 5 bases and J by 5 bases, leaving 21 bases between them. The CDR3 length is 17 residues. Per germline, CDR1 MNHEY and CDR2 SMNVEV (reference sequence). CDR3 sequence (DNA): TGTGCCAGCAGTCGGAGGGCCGACAGGGTGAGGACCGGGGAGCTGTTTTTT. Protein: CASSRRADRVRTGELFF.

The chain joins TRBV24-1 to TRBJ1-1, with D possibly matching TRBD1 (6 bases). The CDR3 has 14 residues. Trimming took 3 bases from V and 3 from J, leaving 10 bases between them. CDR1 is KGHDR and CDR2 is SFDVKD in the germline V gene. The DNA for the CDR3 is TGTGCCACCAGTGATGGACAGTTAGACACTGAAGCTTTCTTT. This sequence encodes CATSDGQLDTEAFF.

This chain connects TRBV19 to TRBJ1-6; possibly TRBD1 for D (5 bases). Per the germline V gene, CDR1 is LNHDA and CDR2 is SQIVND (reference sequence). V was pared by 3 bases and J by 10 bases, with 13 bases between. This CDR3 spans 14 amino acids. For the CDR3, the DNA is TGTGCCAGTAGTATGCGGGGGGTCTGGTCACCCCTCCACTTT. Protein product: CASSMRGVWSPLHF.

The chain joins TRBV11-3 to TRBJ1-1; 9 nucleotides align to TRBD1. The CDR3 covers 20 residues. Germline CDR1 and CDR2: SGHNT and YENEEA. Trimming cost V 5 bases and J 3 bases; bases outside gene matches: 22. The DNA of the CDR3 is TGTGCCAGCAGCACACAAGACAGGGGGGCTACCCGCCGGCCCCACACTGAAGCTTTCTTT. Protein product: CASSTQDRGATRRPHTEAFF. Drawing the rest from reference TRBV11-3 and TRBJ1-1, the complete variable domain is EAGVVQSPRYKIIEKKQPVAFWCNPISGHNTLYWYLQNLGQGPELLIRYENEEAVDDSQLPKDRFSAERLKGVDSTLKIQPAELGDSAVYLCASSTQDRGATRRPHTEAFFGQGTRLTVV.

The chain has TRBV6-4 and TRBJ2-1; D remains ambiguous. V dropped 5 bases and J dropped 0 bases, with 8 bases sitting between them. From germline, CDR1 is MRHNA and CDR2 SNTAGT. This CDR3 is 14 amino acids long. The DNA of the CDR3 is TGTGCCAGCAGTAAAGAGAGCTCCTACAATGAGCAGTTCTTC. It encodes CASSKESSYNEQFF.

The V and J genes are TRBV6-6 and TRBJ1-5; tentative D call: TRBD1 (5 bases). V lost 7 bases and J lost 3, with 10 bases in between. The CDR3 consists of 13 residues. In germline, CDR1 is MNHNY, CDR2 SVGAGI (reference sequence). The DNA of the CDR3 is TGTGCCAGCATGGGGGGAAACAATCAGCCCCAGCATTTT. Protein product: CASMGGNNQPQHF.

The V call is TRBV15, the J call TRBJ2-3; a weak D match, TRBD1 (6 bases). The CDR3 sequence is 14 residues long. Germline values: CDR1 LNHNV, CDR2 YYDKDF (reference sequence). Trimming removed 4 bases from V and 0 bases from J, with 8 bases in between. The CDR3, as DNA: TGTGCCACCAGCACGAGGGGGAGCACAGATACGCAGTATTTT. It codes for CATSTRGSTDTQYF.

The rearrangement uses TRBV18 and TRBJ1-1, with D perhaps matching TRBD1 (6 bases). The V and J ends lost 10 bases and 6 bases respectively, with 18 bases between them. This CDR3 has 13 amino acids. Germline assignment: CDR1 KGHSH and CDR2 LQKENI. The CDR3 DNA sequence: TGTGCCACCCAGGACAGTACTCTCGCTGAAGCTTTCTTT. Translated, it gives CATQDSTLAEAFF.

The chain couples TRBV28 to TRBJ1-2; 7 nucleotides match TRBD1. The germline gives CDR1 MDHEN, CDR2 SYDVKM. The CDR3 is 13 amino acids. The junction had 1 base not matched to a gene; V was cut back by 2 bases and J by 4 bases. In DNA, the CDR3 is TGTGCCAGCAGTTTAGGGACAGCCTATGGCTACACCTTC. Protein: CASSLGTAYGYTF.

The rearrangement joins TRBV11-2 to TRBJ2-2; 9 bases map to TRBD1. Losses at the gene ends were 1 base for V and 6 bases for J; bases not matched to a gene: 0. The germline V gene encodes CDR1 SGHAT and CDR2 FQNNGV. The CDR3 is made up of 14 amino acids. Written as DNA, the CDR3 is TGTGCCAGCAGCTTAGGACAGGGGGCCGGGGAGCTGTTTTTT. Translation gives CASSLGQGAGELFF.

J is TRBJ2-1 and V is TRBV7-2, with D perhaps TRBD1 (5 bases). The germline CDR1 and CDR2 sequences are SGHTA and FQGNSA. Trimming removed 3 bases at V and 5 bases at J, with 5 bases between. The CDR3 consists of 12 residues. CDR3 nucleotide sequence: TGTGCCAGCAGCTTGGGGCACAATGAGCAGTTCTTC. It encodes CASSLGHNEQFF.

V and J are TRBV11-1 and TRBJ2-1; D uncertain. The CDR3 sequence is 15 residues long. Looked up from germline, CDR1 is SGHAT and CDR2 is FQDESV (reference sequence). Trimming left V 3 bases short and J 4 bases short, with 13 bases between. The CDR3 bases are TGTGCCAGCAGCTTCCTAAATAATATATACAATGAGCAGTTCTTC. Its protein is CASSFLNNIYNEQFF. Filled out from reference TRBV11-1 and TRBJ2-1, the complete variable domain reads EAEVAQSPRYKITEKSQAVAFWCDPISGHATLYWYRQILGQGPELLVQFQDESVVDDSQLPKDRFSAERLKGVDSTLKIQPAELGDSAMYLCASSFLNNIYNEQFFGPGTRLTVL.

This chain joins TRBV5-5 and TRBJ1-4; no firm D call. The CDR3 is made up of 14 amino acids. CDR1 and CDR2 from the germline V gene are SGHKS and YYEKEE (reference sequence). V was trimmed by 0 bases and J by 8 bases, leaving 11 bases between them. The CDR3 here is CASSLGHGREKLFF. Written as DNA, the CDR3 is TGTGCCAGCAGCTTGGGTCACGGGAGAGAAAAACTGTTTTTT.

V gene TRBV10-3 combines with J gene TRBJ2-4, with 10 bases identical to TRBD1. The CDR3 sequence is 18 residues long. Germline V gene data show CDR1 as ENHRY and CDR2 as SYGVKD. The ends lost 0 bases at V and 6 bases at J; junction bases unmatched: 11. Here the CDR3 DNA reads TGTGCCATCAGTGAGTCGAGGGGGGACAGGGGACTTGGAAACATTCAGTACTTC. It codes for CAISESRGDRGLGNIQYF.

The chain combines TRBV19 with TRBJ1-1; 8 bases align to TRBD1. The CDR3 covers 14 residues. The V gene's germline CDR1 is LNHDA and CDR2 SQIVND (reference sequence). V shed 4 bases, J shed 3 bases, and the junction held 4 bases outside the gene matches. In DNA, the CDR3 is TGTGCCAGTAGTAGGACACAGGGGGACACTGAAGCTTTCTTT. Encoded protein: CASSRTQGDTEAFF. Looking up the rest from reference TRBV19 and TRBJ1-1 gives the full variable domain: DGGITQSPKYLFRKEGQNVTLSCEQNLNHDAMYWYRQDPGQGLRLIYYSQIVNDFQKGDIAEGYSVSREKKESFPLTVTSAQKNPTAFYLCASSRTQGDTEAFFGQGTRLTVV.

The chain is built from TRBV5-1 and TRBJ2-1; D gene ambiguous. V lost 4 bases, J lost 5 bases, and 7 bases lay in between. CDR3 size: 12 residues. The V gene's germline CDR1 is SGHRS and CDR2 YFSETQ. CDR3 protein: CASSINNNEQFF. The DNA of the CDR3 is TGCGCCAGCAGCATAAATAACAATGAGCAGTTCTTC.

This chain uses TRBV11-2 with TRBJ2-2; D not resolved. The germline CDR1 and CDR2 sequences are SGHAT and FQNNGV. V was cut by 5 bases and J by 7 bases, with 14 bases left in between. The length of the CDR3 is 14 residues. In nucleotides, the CDR3 is TGTGCCAGCAGCGTCAGACTTTTAGGCGGGGAGCTGTTTTTT. As protein: CASSVRLLGGELFF.

The J gene is TRBJ1-4, the V gene TRBV5-1; 7 bases agree with TRBD1. With 3 bases clipped from V and 0 bases from J, the junction kept 11 bases outside the gene matches. The germline V gene has CDR1 SGHRS and CDR2 YFSETQ. The CDR3 has 18 amino acids. CDR3 bases: TGCGCCAGCAGCTGGGGGACAGAAGGAACTACAACTAATGAAAAACTGTTTTTT. Translation: CASSWGTEGTTTNEKLFF.

This clone was observed once. V gene TRBV6-5 combines with J gene TRBJ2-3; 8 bases are shared with TRBD1. Trimming cost V 0 bases and J 9 bases; bases outside gene matches: 8. The CDR3 spans 15 residues. Per germline, CDR1 MNHEY and CDR2 SVGAGI. CDR3 nucleotide sequence: TGTGCCAGCAGTTACTCCGCCGACAGGGGTCCGACGCAGTATTTT. The encoded protein is CASSYSADRGPTQYF.

The CDR3 nucleotides are TGCGCCAGCAGTGAGTCTCCCAGGATAGACCTCGATACGCAGTATTTT. This sequence encodes CASSESPRIDLDTQYF. The rearrangement joins TRBV10-1 to TRBJ2-3, with D uncertain. This CDR3 is built from 16 residues. V lost 0 bases and J 6 bases, leaving 16 bases between the germline ends. Germline V CDR1 and CDR2: WNHNN, SYGVQD (reference sequence).

This clone is a singleton in its sample. V usage is TRBV5-4 and J usage is TRBJ1-4, with D possibly matching TRBD1 (6 bases). In germline, CDR1 is SGHNT, CDR2 YYREEE (reference sequence). Deletions cut 5 bases from V and 8 bases from J, with 22 bases between. The CDR3 contains 16 residues. CDR3 residues: CASSSAPTAGEEKLFF. The DNA for the CDR3 is TGTGCCAGCAGTTCAGCCCCCACGGCAGGGGAAGAAAAACTGTTTTTT.

The J gene is TRBJ2-3, the V gene TRBV5-4; the match to TRBD2 covers 7 bases. Germline values: CDR1 SGHNT, CDR2 YYREEE (reference sequence). The CDR3 runs 13 residues. J gave up 1 base and V 4 bases, and 0 bases lay outside the gene matches. CDR3 protein: CASSAGGTDTQYF. The CDR3 DNA reads TGTGCCAGCAGCGCGGGGGGCACAGATACGCAGTATTTT. Complete variable domain (other parts from reference TRBV5-4 and TRBJ2-3): ETGVTQSPTHLIKTRGQQVTLRCSSQSGHNTVSWYQQALGQGPQFIFQYYREEENGRGNFPPRFSGLQFPNYSSELNVNALELDDSALYLCASSAGGTDTQYFGPGTRLTVL.

This rearrangement joins TRBV5-1 to TRBJ2-1, with 9 nucleotides matching TRBD1. This CDR3 has 14 amino acids. The V and J ends lost 4 bases and 7 bases, in that order; junction bases with no gene match: 6. Germline V gene data show CDR1 as SGHRS and CDR2 as YFSETQ. The CDR3 sequence: CASSRRTGENEQFF. The CDR3 region has the DNA TGCGCCAGCAGCCGCAGGACAGGGGAGAATGAGCAGTTCTTC.

The chain recombines TRBV2 with TRBJ1-1; D unresolved. Trimming took off 5 bases at V and 6 bases at J, with 10 bases between the two ends. Germline loops: CDR1 SNHLY, CDR2 FYNNEI. This CDR3 is 12 amino acids long. CDR3 DNA sequence: TGTGCCAGCAGTCGGGGTCGGGCTGAAGCTTTCTTT. The encoded protein is CASSRGRAEAFF.

The rearrangement joins TRBV6-6 to TRBJ1-1, with D possibly matching TRBD1 (5 bases). V was clipped by 6 bases and J by 1 base, with 18 bases between them. Germline CDR1 MNHNY, CDR2 SVGAGI (reference sequence). The CDR3 is 16 amino acids. The CDR3: CASSPGTRRENTEAFF. CDR3 bases: TGTGCCAGCAGCCCCGGGACTCGCAGGGAGAACACTGAAGCTTTCTTT.

This clone was observed once. The J gene is TRBJ1-2, the V gene TRBV7-2; TRBD1 matches at 9 bases. The germline V gene has CDR1 SGHTA and CDR2 FQGNSA. V lost 6 bases, J lost 8 bases, and 10 bases stayed unmatched. The CDR3 is made up of 14 amino acids. The CDR3 region is CASRFTGGAEGYTF. In nucleotides, the CDR3 is TGTGCCAGCAGATTTACAGGGGGCGCGGAAGGCTACACCTTC. The variable domain in full, with the rest retrieved from reference TRBV7-2 and TRBJ1-2, is GAGVSQSPSNKVTEKGKDVELRCDPISGHTALYWYRQSLGQGLEFLIYFQGNSAPDKSGLPSDRFSAERTGGSVSTLTIQRTQQEDSAVYLCASRFTGGAEGYTFGSGTRLTVV.

This sequence joins TRBV6-1 and TRBJ1-5; TRBD1 might be the D (6 bases). The CDR3 consists of 14 residues. V lost 3 bases, J lost 4 bases, and 10 bases lay in between. Germline CDR1 is MNHNS and CDR2 is SASEGT. Here the CDR3 reads CASSDLQGNQPQHF. DNA for the CDR3: TGTGCCAGCAGTGACCTCCAGGGGAATCAGCCCCAGCATTTT.

This clone was observed a single time. The gene calls are TRBV2 and TRBJ1-2; D is undetermined. Germline V gives CDR1 SNHLY, CDR2 FYNNEI. The CDR3 loop spans 13 amino acids. V gave up 2 bases and J gave up 7 bases, with 11 bases separating them. This chain's CDR3 is CASSERQRTGYTF. The DNA of the CDR3 is TGTGCCAGCAGTGAAAGACAAAGAACTGGCTACACCTTC.

The chain uses TRBV7-9 and TRBJ1-2; unclear D gene. There are 13 residues in the CDR3. Deletions cut 5 bases from V and 4 bases from J, with 11 bases between. Per the germline V gene, CDR1 is SEHNR and CDR2 is FQNEAQ (reference sequence). The CDR3 nucleotides read TGTGCCAGCAGCCCCGGCGGTACCTATGGCTACACCTTC. Protein product: CASSPGGTYGYTF.

The chain couples TRBV19 to TRBJ2-7, with 9 bases that match TRBD1. The CDR3 length is 14 residues. The J segment lost 2 bases and the V segment lost 3 bases, leaving 2 bases of the junction unmatched. Germline CDR1 and CDR2: LNHDA and SQIVND (reference sequence). This CDR3 is CASSMGTGPYEQYF. The CDR3 DNA reads TGTGCCAGTAGTATGGGGACAGGGCCCTACGAGCAGTACTTC. The whole variable domain, remainder taken from reference TRBV19 and TRBJ2-7, is DGGITQSPKYLFRKEGQNVTLSCEQNLNHDAMYWYRQDPGQGLRLIYYSQIVNDFQKGDIAEGYSVSREKKESFPLTVTSAQKNPTAFYLCASSMGTGPYEQYFGPGTRLTVT.